These 28 T cell receptor beta chains were all obtained from the same sample, sequenced in a study of cytomegalovirus exposure and HLA in healthy donors (dated by TCRdb to the late 2010s). The protocol used for the library was the immunoSEQ multiplex PCR assay. A mixture of 60 forward primers for TCR Vbeta segments and 13 reverse primers for TCR Jbeta segments was used in the multiplex PCR. Held by TCRdb, this immuneACCESS table contains in-frame sequences only and omits some clones. Under half of the omission traces to an unresolved V gene where checked; the cause of the rest is unknown. This sample lists approximately 120,000 clones; 76% were detected once. The ten largest clones add up to roughly 8% of the sample. Sequenced material: PBMCs. The source is a woman between 45 and 60 years old in good health and CMV-seropositive.

This rearrangement joins TRBV5-4 to TRBJ2-7, with 9 bases aligning to TRBD1. Losses at the gene ends were 4 bases for V and 4 bases for J; bases not matched to a gene: 6. This CDR3 contains 14 residues. Per the germline V gene, CDR1 is SGHNT and CDR2 is YYREEE (reference sequence). CDR3 in DNA: TGTGCCAGCAGCCGAGACGGACAGGGGTACGAGCAGTACTTC. This sequence encodes CASSRDGQGYEQYF.

The chain is built from TRBV19 and TRBJ2-5; 9 bases line up with TRBD1. With 5 bases clipped from V and 5 bases from J, the junction kept 6 bases outside the gene matches. There are 14 residues in the CDR3. Germline assignment: CDR1 LNHDA and CDR2 SQIVND (reference sequence). The CDR3 nucleotides are TGTGCCAGTAGTCCTACAGGGGGCGGGGAGACCCAGTACTTC. It encodes CASSPTGGGETQYF. Looking up the rest from reference TRBV19 and TRBJ2-5 gives the full variable domain: DGGITQSPKYLFRKEGQNVTLSCEQNLNHDAMYWYRQDPGQGLRLIYYSQIVNDFQKGDIAEGYSVSREKKESFPLTVTSAQKNPTAFYLCASSPTGGGETQYFGPGTRLLVL.

The chain links TRBV2 to TRBJ1-2; TRBD1 is a possible D gene (5 bases). Trimming stripped 0 bases from V and 8 bases from J, with 16 bases between. The CDR3 totals 15 residues. Germline V gene sequence: CDR1 SNHLY, CDR2 FYNNEI. Written as DNA, the CDR3 is TGTGCCAGCAGTGAAGCGCGGGAGGGGATAGGCGGCTACACCTTC. This sequence encodes CASSEAREGIGGYTF.

The chain couples TRBV4-2 to TRBJ2-5, with TRBD1 matching over 10 bases. CDR1 LGHNA and CDR2 YNFKEQ come from the germline V gene. V lost 3 bases to trimming and J lost 5 bases; unmatched junction nucleotides: 6. This CDR3 spans 15 amino acids. The chain's CDR3 is CASSQPGQGMETQYF. The DNA for the CDR3 is TGTGCCAGCAGCCAGCCGGGACAGGGGATGGAGACCCAGTACTTC.

The rearrangement links TRBV11-2 to TRBJ2-7, with D perhaps TRBD1 (5 bases). This CDR3 spans 13 amino acids. V was trimmed by 5 bases and J by 3 bases, leaving 11 bases between them. The germline CDR1 and CDR2 sequences are SGHAT and FQNNGV. This chain's CDR3 is CASSASTGYEQYF. In DNA form, the CDR3 reads TGTGCCAGCAGCGCGTCCACAGGCTACGAGCAGTACTTC.

V and J are TRBV19 and TRBJ2-1, with 7 bases aligning to TRBD2. This CDR3 is built from 15 residues. The germline V gene encodes CDR1 LNHDA and CDR2 SQIVND (reference sequence). After removal of 4 bases from V and 3 bases from J, the junction contained 6 bases not matched to a gene. CDR3 nucleotide sequence: TGTGCCAGTAGTACACAGCGGGGTTACTACAATGAGCAGTTCTTC. It is translated as CASSTQRGYYNEQFF.

J is TRBJ1-2 and V is TRBV27, with TRBD1 matching over 7 bases. Germline trimming cut 6 bases from V and 4 bases from J; bases unmatched to any gene: 17. Germline lookup yields CDR1 MNHEY and CDR2 SMNVEV (reference sequence). The CDR3 has 17 amino acids. In DNA, the CDR3 is TGTGCCAGCAGCCCCTATTCCGAAGGGGGCTGGTTCTATGGCTACACCTTC. It yields the protein CASSPYSEGGWFYGYTF.

The genes are TRBV7-2 and TRBJ2-5; 8 positions match TRBD1. V shed 5 bases and J 9 bases; nucleotides not matched to a gene: 11. This CDR3 region has 14 residues. Per germline, CDR1 SGHTA and CDR2 FQGNSA. The CDR3 here is CASSPRQGPKAQYF. DNA of the CDR3: TGTGCCAGCAGCCCTCGACAGGGGCCGAAGGCCCAGTACTTC. Full variable domain (outside the CDR3, taken from reference TRBV7-2 and TRBJ2-5): GAGVSQSPSNKVTEKGKDVELRCDPISGHTALYWYRQSLGQGLEFLIYFQGNSAPDKSGLPSDRFSAERTGGSVSTLTIQRTQQEDSAVYLCASSPRQGPKAQYFGPGTRLLVL.

In its sample, this clone was seen a few times. The chain combines TRBV15 with TRBJ2-5, with 7 bases identical to TRBD2. CDR3 length equals 16 residues. CDR1 LNHNV and CDR2 YYDKDF come from the germline V gene (reference sequence). The V and J ends lost 1 base and 4 bases, in that order; junction bases with no gene match: 9. Here the CDR3 DNA reads TGTGCCACCAGCAGAGTGGGACTAACGATGGGAGAGACCCAGTACTTC. Translation gives CATSRVGLTMGETQYF. Looking up the rest from reference TRBV15 and TRBJ2-5 gives the full variable domain: DAMVIQNPRYQVTQFGKPVTLSCSQTLNHNVMYWYQQKSSQAPKLLFHYYDKDFNNEADTPDNFQSRRPNTSFCFLDIRSPGLGDTAMYLCATSRVGLTMGETQYFGPGTRLLVL.

This clone is categorized as medium-sized. The chain links TRBV6-1 to TRBJ2-7; the match to TRBD2 covers 7 bases. The CDR3 has 14 residues. The germline V gene encodes CDR1 MNHNS and CDR2 SASEGT. V trimming: 2 bases; J trimming: 4 bases; junction bases outside the gene matches: 5. CDR3 protein: CASSEFSGLYEQYF. The CDR3 DNA is TGTGCCAGCAGTGAATTTAGCGGGCTATACGAGCAGTACTTC.

In its sample, this clone was seen once. The chain links TRBV5-1 to TRBJ1-1; D ambiguous. V was shortened by 0 bases and J by 4 bases, with 10 bases between the two germline ends. The CDR3 contains 14 residues. The germline gives CDR1 SGHRS, CDR2 YFSETQ. CDR3: CASSLGGFGTEAFF. The CDR3 coding sequence is TGCGCCAGCAGCTTGGGAGGGTTTGGCACTGAAGCTTTCTTT.

This chain uses TRBV7-2 with TRBJ1-3, with a weak D call TRBD1 (5 bases). Germline CDR1 reads SGHTA; CDR2 reads FQGNSA. CDR3 length equals 13 residues. The CDR3 bases are TGTGGTACGGGAGAGGGGCCTGGAAACACCATATATTTT. It yields the protein CGTGEGPGNTIYF.

Comments on this clone: Germline is not matched at one junction end, which may reflect a read error. The V gene is TRBV7-9, the J gene TRBJ1-3; D is perhaps TRBD1 (5 bases). Per the germline V gene, CDR1 is SEHNR and CDR2 is FQNEAQ (reference sequence). This CDR3 has 17 residues. This CDR3 reads CSSSLDQGFSSGNTIYF. Written as DNA, the CDR3 is TGTTCCAGCAGCTTAGATCAGGGATTTTCCTCTGGAAACACCATATATTTT.

The chain links TRBV18 to TRBJ2-2; perhaps TRBD2 as D (6 bases). V was shortened by 0 bases and J by 5 bases, with 13 bases between the two germline ends. The CDR3 is 16 amino acids. From germline, CDR1 is KGHSH and CDR2 LQKENI. The DNA of the CDR3 is TGTGCCAGCTCACCACCCATTCGGGGGAGGACCGGGGAGCTGTTTTTT. As protein: CASSPPIRGRTGELFF.

The rearrangement joins TRBV2 to TRBJ2-5; possibly TRBD2 for D (5 bases). The CDR3 spans 13 residues. Trimming shortened V by 4 bases and J by 2 bases, and 8 bases separated the two germline ends. Germline CDR1 reads SNHLY; CDR2 reads FYNNEI. The CDR3 loop reads CASSGLPQETQYF. The DNA of the CDR3 is TGTGCCAGCAGTGGACTACCTCAAGAGACCCAGTACTTC.

The V and J genes are TRBV9 and TRBJ2-7; D uncertain. The germline CDR1 and CDR2 sequences are SGDLS and YYNGEE. The CDR3 runs 14 residues. Trimming removed 2 bases at V and 5 bases at J, with 14 bases between. The CDR3 DNA sequence: TGTGCCAGCAGCGTTCTCTCCCGTCCCGACGAGCAGTACTTC. Its protein is CASSVLSRPDEQYF.

CDR3 in DNA: TGTGCCTCAAGACGGAGTGGGGGCCACCCAGGGGAAAAACTGTTTTTT. It translates to CASRRSGGHPGEKLFF. The V and J genes are TRBV30 and TRBJ1-4; TRBD1 is a possible D gene (6 bases). Trimming took off 7 bases at V and 8 bases at J, with 26 bases between the two ends. Germline CDR1 and CDR2: GTSNPN and SVGIG (reference sequence). CDR3 length equals 16 residues. The complete variable domain, with remaining parts taken from reference TRBV30 and TRBJ1-4, reads SQTIHQWPATLVQPVGSPLSLECTVEGTSNPNLYWYRQAAGRGLQLLFYSVGIGQISSEVPQNLSASRPQDRQFILSSKKLLLSDSGFYLCASRRSGGHPGEKLFFGSGTQLSVL.

The chain employs TRBV4-1 and TRBJ1-2; no reliable D call. Trimming took 2 bases from V and 4 from J, leaving 14 bases between them. The CDR3 sequence is 15 residues long. Germline V lookup: CDR1 MGHRA, CDR2 YSYEKL. CDR3 sequence: CASSQPDRVGYGYTF. The CDR3 DNA is TGCGCCAGCAGCCAACCTGACCGGGTGGGCTATGGCTACACCTTC.

CDR3 sequence: CASSFGTANTEAFF. Here the CDR3 DNA reads TGTGCCAGCAGCTTTGGGACAGCGAACACTGAAGCTTTCTTT. The chain couples TRBV5-6 to TRBJ1-1; 7 bases match TRBD1. In germline, CDR1 is SGHDT, CDR2 YYEEEE. After removal of 2 bases from V and 1 base from J, the junction contained 2 bases not matched to a gene. The CDR3 length is 14 residues.

This clone has a handful of counts. The V call is TRBV21-1, the J call TRBJ2-7; TRBD1 reflects the table's D call only, with no check against the DNA. TRBV21-1 is a pseudogene. This CDR3 comprises 19 residues. The CDR3 here is CASSTWTGGAHRVLYEQYF. CDR3 bases: TGTGCCAGCAGCACCTGGACAGGGGGCGCGCATAGGGTTTTGTACGAGCAGTACTTC.

V and J are TRBV7-6 and TRBJ2-2; a weak D match, TRBD2 (5 bases). In germline, CDR1 is SGHVS, CDR2 FNYEAQ. This CDR3 region has 16 residues. Trimming shortened V by 2 bases and J by 0 bases, and 10 bases separated the two germline ends. The DNA of the CDR3 is TGTGCCAGCAGCTTATTCCTAGCTACGAACACCGGGGAGCTGTTTTTT. This codes for CASSLFLATNTGELFF.

This sequence joins TRBV14 and TRBJ2-2; a weak D match, TRBD1 (6 bases). The V end was cut by 0 bases, the J end by 2 bases, with 13 bases between. The CDR3 totals 17 residues. CDR1 is SGHDN, CDR2 FVKESK, per germline. The CDR3 protein is CASSQDDWTANTGELFF. In DNA form, the CDR3 reads TGTGCCAGCAGCCAAGATGATTGGACAGCTAACACCGGGGAGCTGTTTTTT.

The genes are TRBV29-1 and TRBJ2-5; 10 bases are a match to TRBD2. CDR3 length: 15 amino acids. Germline-derived CDR1 and CDR2 are SQVTM and ANQGSEA. Unmatched junction bases numbered 8, after V lost 2 bases and J lost 5 bases. The CDR3 sequence: CSVESPGSGRETQYF. CDR3 nucleotides: TGCAGCGTTGAATCACCCGGTAGCGGGAGGGAGACCCAGTACTTC. Full variable domain (remainder filled in from reference TRBV29-1 and TRBJ2-5): SAVISQKPSRDICQRGTSLTIQCQVDSQVTMMFWYRQQPGQSLTLIATANQGSEATYESGFVIDKFPISRPNLTFSTLTVSNMSPEDSSIYLCSVESPGSGRETQYFGPGTRLLVL.

This sequence joins TRBV6-5 and TRBJ2-5, with D possibly matching TRBD2 (6 bases). V gave up 2 bases and J gave up 3 bases, with 7 bases separating them. The CDR3 runs to 13 residues. The germline V gene encodes CDR1 MNHEY and CDR2 SVGAGI. The CDR3 sequence is CASSYPGEETQYF. CDR3 in DNA: TGTGCCAGCAGTTACCCGGGGGAAGAGACCCAGTACTTC.

The chain employs TRBV7-6 and TRBJ2-6; 8 nucleotides align to TRBD1. V lost 1 base, J lost 3 bases, and 8 bases stayed unmatched. CDR1 SGHVS and CDR2 FNYEAQ come from the germline V gene. The CDR3 is 18 amino acids. In nucleotides, the CDR3 is TGTGCCAGCAGCTTAGTGTGGGACAGGCCACGTGGGGCCAACGTCCTGACTTTC. As protein: CASSLVWDRPRGANVLTF. Based on the CDR3 plus reference TRBV7-6 and TRBJ2-6, the full variable domain is GAGVSQSPRYKVTKRGQDVALRCDPISGHVSLYWYRQALGQGPEFLTYFNYEAQQDKSGLPNDRFSAERPEGSISTLTIQRTEQRDSAMYRCASSLVWDRPRGANVLTFGAGSRLTVL.

This sequence joins TRBV5-4 and TRBJ2-2; possibly TRBD2 for D (7 bases). V lost 1 base, J lost 13 bases, and 14 bases lay in between. Germline V gene lookup returns CDR1 SGHNT and CDR2 YYREEE (reference sequence). The CDR3 length is 13 residues. CDR3 sequence reads: CASSLTGGPLLFF. The DNA of the CDR3 is TGTGCCAGCAGCTTGACGGGGGGCCCCTTGCTGTTTTTT.

J is TRBJ1-3 and V is TRBV6-5; D gene ambiguous. The ends were cut back, 5 bases at V and 0 bases at J, with 11 bases in the middle. The V gene's germline CDR1 is MNHEY and CDR2 SVGAGI. CDR3 length equals 15 residues. Written as DNA, the CDR3 is TGTGCCAGCAGTCACCAGGCTTCCTCTGGAAACACCATATATTTT. Translating gives CASSHQASSGNTIYF.

This chain joins TRBV29-1 and TRBJ2-5, with D tentatively TRBD2 (5 bases). Looked up from germline, CDR1 is SQVTM and CDR2 is ANQGSEA. V shed 3 bases and J shed 4 bases, with 9 bases lying between them. The CDR3 runs 12 residues. The CDR3 DNA follows: TGCAGCGTTGACGAGGGCGGAGAGACCCAGTACTTC. This gives the protein CSVDEGGETQYF.